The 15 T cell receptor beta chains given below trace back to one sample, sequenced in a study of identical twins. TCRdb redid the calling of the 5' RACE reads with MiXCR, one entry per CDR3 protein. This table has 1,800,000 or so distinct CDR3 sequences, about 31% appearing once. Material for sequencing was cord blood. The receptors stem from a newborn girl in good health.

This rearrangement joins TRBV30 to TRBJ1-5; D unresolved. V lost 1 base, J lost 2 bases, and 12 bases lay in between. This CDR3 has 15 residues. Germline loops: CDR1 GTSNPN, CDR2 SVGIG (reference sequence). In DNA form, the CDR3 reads TGTGCCTGGAGTGATTTGTTCGGAGGCAATCAGCCCCAGCATTTT. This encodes CAWSDLFGGNQPQHF.

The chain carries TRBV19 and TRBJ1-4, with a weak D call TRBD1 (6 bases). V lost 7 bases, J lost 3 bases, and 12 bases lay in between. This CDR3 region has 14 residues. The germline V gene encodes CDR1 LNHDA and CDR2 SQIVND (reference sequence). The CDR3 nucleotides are TGTGCCAGTACCAGGACAGCAGCTAATGAAAAACTGTTTTTT. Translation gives CASTRTAANEKLFF.

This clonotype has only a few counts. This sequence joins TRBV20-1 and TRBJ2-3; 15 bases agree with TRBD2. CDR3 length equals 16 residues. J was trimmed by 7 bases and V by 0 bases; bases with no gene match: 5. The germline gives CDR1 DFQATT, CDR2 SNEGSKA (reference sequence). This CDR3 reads CSARDWTSGGVNTQYF. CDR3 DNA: TGCAGTGCTAGAGACTGGACTAGCGGGGGGGTAAATACGCAGTATTTT.

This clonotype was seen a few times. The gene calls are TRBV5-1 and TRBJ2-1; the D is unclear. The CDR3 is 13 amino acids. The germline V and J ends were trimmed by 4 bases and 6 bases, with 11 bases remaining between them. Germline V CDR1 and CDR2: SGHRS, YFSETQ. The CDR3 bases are TGCGCCAGCAGCGACGACGTTGTCAATGAGCAGTTCTTC. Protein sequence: CASSDDVVNEQFF.

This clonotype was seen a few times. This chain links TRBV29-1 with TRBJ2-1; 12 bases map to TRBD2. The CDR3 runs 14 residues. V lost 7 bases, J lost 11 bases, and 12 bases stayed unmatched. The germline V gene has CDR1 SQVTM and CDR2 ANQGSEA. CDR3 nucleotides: TGCAGCGGGGAGACTAGCGGGGGTTTACAACAGCAGTTCTTC. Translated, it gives CSGETSGGLQQQFF.

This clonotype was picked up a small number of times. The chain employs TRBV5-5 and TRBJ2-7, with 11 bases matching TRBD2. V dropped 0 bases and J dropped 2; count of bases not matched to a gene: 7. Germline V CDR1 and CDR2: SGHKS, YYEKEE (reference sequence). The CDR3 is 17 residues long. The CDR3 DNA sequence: TGTGCCAGCAGCTTGGGCCTAGCGGGAGGACGACCCTACGAGCAGTACTTC. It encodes CASSLGLAGGRPYEQYF.

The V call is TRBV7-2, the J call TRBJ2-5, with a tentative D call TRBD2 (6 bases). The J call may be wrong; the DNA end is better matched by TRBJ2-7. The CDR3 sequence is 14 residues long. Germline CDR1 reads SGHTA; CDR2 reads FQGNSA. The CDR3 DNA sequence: TGTGCCAGCAGCTTAGCGTGGAGGGATCCCGAGCAGTACTTC. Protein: CASSLAWRDPEQYF.

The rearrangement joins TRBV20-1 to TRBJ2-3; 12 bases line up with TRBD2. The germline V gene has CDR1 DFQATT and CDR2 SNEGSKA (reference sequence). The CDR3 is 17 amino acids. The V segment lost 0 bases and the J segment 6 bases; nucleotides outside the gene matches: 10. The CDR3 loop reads CSARDNALAGGRDTQYF. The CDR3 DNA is TGCAGTGCTAGAGATAACGCACTAGCGGGGGGCCGGGATACGCAGTATTTT.

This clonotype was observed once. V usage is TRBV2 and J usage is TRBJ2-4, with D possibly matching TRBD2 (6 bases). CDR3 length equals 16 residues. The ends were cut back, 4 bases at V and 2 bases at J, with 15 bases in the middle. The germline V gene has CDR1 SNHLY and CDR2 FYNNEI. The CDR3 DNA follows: TGTGCCAGCAGTGGTTCCCCGGGAGAGCCCAAAAACATTCAGTACTTC. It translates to CASSGSPGEPKNIQYF. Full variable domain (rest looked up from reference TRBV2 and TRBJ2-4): EPEVTQTPSHQVTQMGQEVILRCVPISNHLYFYWYRQILGQKVEFLVSFYNNEISEKSEIFDDQFSVERPDGSNFTLKIRSTKLEDSAMYFCASSGSPGEPKNIQYFGAGTRLSVL.

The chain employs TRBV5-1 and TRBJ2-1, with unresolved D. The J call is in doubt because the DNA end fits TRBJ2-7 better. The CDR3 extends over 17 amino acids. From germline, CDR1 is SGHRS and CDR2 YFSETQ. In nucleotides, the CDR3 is TGCGCCAGCAGCTTAACTTGGGGAAGTAAGGGTTACAATGAGCAGTACTTC. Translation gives CASSLTWGSKGYNEQYF.

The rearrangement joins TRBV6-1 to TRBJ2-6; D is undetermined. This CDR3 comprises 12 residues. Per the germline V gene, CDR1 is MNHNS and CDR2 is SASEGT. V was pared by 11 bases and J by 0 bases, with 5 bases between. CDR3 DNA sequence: TGTGCCGGATTCTCTGGGGCCAACGTCCTGACTTTC. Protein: CAGFSGANVLTF.

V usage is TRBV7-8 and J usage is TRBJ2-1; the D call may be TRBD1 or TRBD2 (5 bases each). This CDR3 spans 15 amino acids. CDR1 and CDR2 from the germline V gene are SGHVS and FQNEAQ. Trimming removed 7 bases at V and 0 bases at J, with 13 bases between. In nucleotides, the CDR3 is TGTGCCAGCACAACCGGGACCATCTCCTACAATGAGCAGTTCTTC. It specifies CASTTGTISYNEQFF.

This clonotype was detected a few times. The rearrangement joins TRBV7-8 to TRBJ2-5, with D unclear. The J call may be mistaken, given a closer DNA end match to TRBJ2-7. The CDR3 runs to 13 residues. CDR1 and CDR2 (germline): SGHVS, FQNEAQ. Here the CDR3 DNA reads TGTGCCAGCAGCCAGATCCTAGGGCCCGAGCAGTACTTC. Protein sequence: CASSQILGPEQYF.

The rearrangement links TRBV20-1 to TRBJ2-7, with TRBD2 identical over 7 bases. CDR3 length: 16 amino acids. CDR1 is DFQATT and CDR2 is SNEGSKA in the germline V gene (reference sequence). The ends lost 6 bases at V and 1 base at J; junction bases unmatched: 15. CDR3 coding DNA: TGCAGTGCCACCCCTCAGCCGGGACTACCTTCCTACGAGCAGTACTTC. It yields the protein CSATPQPGLPSYEQYF.

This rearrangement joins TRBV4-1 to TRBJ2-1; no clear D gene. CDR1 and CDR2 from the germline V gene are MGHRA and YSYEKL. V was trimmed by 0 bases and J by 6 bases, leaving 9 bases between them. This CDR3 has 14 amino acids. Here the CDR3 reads CASSQDNQRNEQFF. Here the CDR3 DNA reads TGCGCCAGCAGCCAAGATAACCAACGCAATGAGCAGTTCTTC.